This record concerns one TCR beta chain sequence. Its antigen is not identified. Sample treatment: roughly 10-day PBMC culture with coronavirus spike peptide pools or control peptides (ViraFEST assay). This sample stems from a study of vaccination and CD4 T cells after COVID-19. The V end was cut by 3 bases, the J end by 5 bases, with 14 bases between. The CDR3 contains 14 residues. Germline CDR1 reads MDHEN; CDR2 reads SYDVKM. Cultured CD4+ T cells had their DNA profiled by the Oncomine TCR Beta short-read assay. Each CDR3 protein gets one entry after TCRdb re-called the PCR reads with MiXCR. The table lists 5,500 to 9,000 distinct CDR3 sequences, 25% of them singletons, with over 7.5% in the top ten.

The sequencing here drew on CD4+ T cells from blood, cultured in vitro, taken after SARS-CoV-2 vaccination. This chain uses TRBV28 with TRBJ2-7; a possible D gene is TRBD1 (5 bases). This receptor was identified in a human donor who had recovered from COVID-19. The CDR3 DNA reads as TGTGCCAGCAGTTTGAGGCAGGGCGTCAACGAGCAGTACTTC. Translated, it gives CASSLRQGVNEQYF.